Below are 20 T cell receptor beta chains sequenced from a single sample in a study of long-term antiretroviral therapy in people with HIV. Assay version v3.0 of immunoSEQ was used, and it was run at survey level. This table comes from immunoSEQ multiplex PCR, and its TCRdb copy is limited to in-frame clones, with some not included. The data show 20,000 to 30,000 clones, approximately 88% seen once. The sample consisted of unsorted PBMCs, taken just over 4.2 years after starting antiretroviral therapy. All receptors come from a man aged 25 to 40 with HIV.

The gene calls are TRBV5-4 and TRBJ2-7; unclear D gene. The CDR3 has 13 residues. Germline CDR1 and CDR2: SGHNT and YYREEE (reference sequence). V dropped 0 bases and J dropped 4 bases, with 8 bases sitting between them. CDR3 in DNA: TGTGCCAGCAGCTTGGAAGATCGTTACGAGCAGTACTTC. It translates to CASSLEDRYEQYF. Looking up the rest from reference TRBV5-4 and TRBJ2-7 gives the full variable domain: ETGVTQSPTHLIKTRGQQVTLRCSSQSGHNTVSWYQQALGQGPQFIFQYYREEENGRGNFPPRFSGLQFPNYSSELNVNALELDDSALYLCASSLEDRYEQYFGPGTRLTVT.

The chain carries TRBV5-1 and TRBJ1-6, with a weak D call TRBD1 (5 bases). The CDR3 is 15 residues long. Trimming stripped 4 bases from V and 7 bases from J, with 15 bases between. Germline CDR1 reads SGHRS; CDR2 reads YFSETQ. The CDR3 DNA reads as TGCGCCAGCAGCGCGGCCGGGACGGAAAATTCACCCCTCCACTTT. Its protein product is CASSAAGTENSPLHF.

The chain combines TRBV7-6 with TRBJ1-1; maybe TRBD1 (5 bases). V lost 4 bases, J lost 0 bases, and 15 bases lay in between. Germline V CDR1 and CDR2: SGHVS, FNYEAQ. CDR3 length: 16 residues. CDR3 nucleotides: TGTGCCAGCAGCTCCCAAGACAGCACCTTGAACACTGAAGCTTTCTTT. Amino acids: CASSSQDSTLNTEAFF.

This rearrangement joins TRBV23-1 to TRBJ2-7; no reliable D call. TRBV23-1 is an open reading frame, and its role is uncertain. The CDR3 has 15 residues. Trimming shortened V by 0 bases and J by 3 bases, and 12 bases separated the two germline ends. Here the CDR3 reads CASSQSSRPNYEQYF. DNA of the CDR3: TGCGCCAGCAGTCAATCGTCCCGTCCCAACTACGAGCAGTACTTC.

The genes are TRBV7-9 and TRBJ2-1, with D perhaps matching TRBD1 (7 bases). The germline V gene has CDR1 SEHNR and CDR2 FQNEAQ (reference sequence). Trimming removed 2 bases at V and 7 bases at J, with 12 bases between. The CDR3 consists of 14 residues. The CDR3 nucleotides read TGTGCCAGCAGCTTATCGGCAGGGGGGAATGAGCAGTTCTTC. Translating it yields CASSLSAGGNEQFF.

This clone has more than one count but fewer than ten. The chain carries TRBV5-4 and TRBJ2-7; no clear D gene. Germline V gene lookup returns CDR1 SGHNT and CDR2 YYREEE (reference sequence). V was trimmed by 0 bases and J by 0 bases, leaving 4 bases between them. This CDR3 contains 13 residues. CDR3 DNA: TGTGCCAGCAGCTTGGAGTACTCCTACGAGCAGTACTTC. Translated, it gives CASSLEYSYEQYF.

This chain joins TRBV19 and TRBJ2-5; D unresolved. The CDR3 loop spans 13 amino acids. The V end lost 5 bases, the J end lost 1 base, and 8 bases lay between the germline ends. Germline V gene data show CDR1 as LNHDA and CDR2 as SQIVND (reference sequence). CDR3 nucleotide sequence: TGTGCCAGTAGTTTCCACCCCCAAGAGACCCAGTACTTC. Encoded protein: CASSFHPQETQYF. Variable domain in full (rest from reference TRBV19 and TRBJ2-5): DGGITQSPKYLFRKEGQNVTLSCEQNLNHDAMYWYRQDPGQGLRLIYYSQIVNDFQKGDIAEGYSVSREKKESFPLTVTSAQKNPTAFYLCASSFHPQETQYFGPGTRLLVL.

The rearrangement joins TRBV29-1 to TRBJ2-3; unclear D gene. The CDR3 is made up of 13 amino acids. Germline CDR1 SQVTM, CDR2 ANQGSEA. V lost 8 bases to trimming and J lost 6 bases, with 18 bases between them. CDR3 protein: CSLTGYDGDTQYF. CDR3 nucleotide sequence: TGCAGCCTGACTGGCTACGATGGGGATACGCAGTATTTT.

The chain couples TRBV10-3 to TRBJ1-2, with TRBD1 identical over 10 bases. CDR1 is ENHRY, CDR2 SYGVKD, per germline. The CDR3 loop spans 14 amino acids. V shed 4 bases and J 5 bases; nucleotides not matched to a gene: 4. The CDR3 region has the DNA TGTGCCATCAGTGGTCCGGGACAGGGGTATGGCTACACCTTC. It codes for CAISGPGQGYGYTF.

The chain combines TRBV4-3 with TRBJ1-2; no definite D call. This CDR3 spans 13 amino acids. V was cut by 3 bases and J by 6 bases, with 11 bases left in between. Germline values: CDR1 LGHNA, CDR2 YSLEER. The CDR3 DNA is TGCGCCAGCAGCCATGTAGGCCGGGATGGCTACACCTTC. This gives the protein CASSHVGRDGYTF.

The chain is built from TRBV7-9 and TRBJ1-4; 12 nucleotides match TRBD1. The V and J ends lost 5 bases and 3 bases, in that order; junction bases with no gene match: 10. This CDR3 has 18 residues. The germline V gene encodes CDR1 SEHNR and CDR2 FQNEAQ (reference sequence). Here the CDR3 reads CASSPSWDRGPANEKLFF. CDR3 DNA: TGTGCCAGCAGCCCGTCGTGGGACAGGGGGCCGGCTAATGAAAAACTGTTTTTT.

The rearrangement uses TRBV6-6 and TRBJ2-1; D may be TRBD2 (6 bases). From germline, CDR1 is MNHNY and CDR2 SVGAGI (reference sequence). This CDR3 contains 16 residues. The V and J ends lost 5 bases and 3 bases respectively, with 17 bases between them. Here the CDR3 DNA reads TGTGCCAGCAGTCCCACGGGCGGGAACCACTACAATGAGCAGTTCTTC. Amino acids: CASSPTGGNHYNEQFF.

The CDR3 DNA reads as TGTGCCAGTAGTATAGGGGCAGGCTACGAGCAGTACTTC. The encoded protein is CASSIGAGYEQYF. V usage is TRBV19 and J usage is TRBJ2-7; D not certain. Between the trimmed V and J ends, which lost 1 base and 3 bases, there was a span of 7 bases. The CDR3 totals 13 residues. The germline gives CDR1 LNHDA, CDR2 SQIVND (reference sequence).

The chain has TRBV28 and TRBJ2-7, with a possible D match to TRBD1 (6 bases). V was cut by 6 bases and J by 4 bases, with 10 bases left in between. Germline loops: CDR1 MDHEN, CDR2 SYDVKM. The CDR3 covers 12 residues. The CDR3 protein is CASRRGGYEQYF. CDR3 bases: TGTGCCAGCAGGAGAGGGGGTTACGAGCAGTACTTC.

This clone was observed a handful of times. The V and J genes are TRBV27 and TRBJ1-2; possible D gene TRBD1, 5 bases. This CDR3 contains 12 residues. Trimming removed 11 bases from V and 2 bases from J, with 12 bases in between. The germline gives CDR1 MNHEY, CDR2 SMNVEV (reference sequence). The CDR3 region has the DNA TGTGCCCGAAGGGGAGCCAACTATGGCTACACCTTC. Protein sequence: CARRGANYGYTF.

The gene calls are TRBV18 and TRBJ2-1; D possibly corresponds to TRBD2 (6 bases). This CDR3 is 14 amino acids long. Germline V lookup: CDR1 KGHSH, CDR2 LQKENI. Trimming stripped 6 bases from V and 6 bases from J, with 15 bases between. The CDR3 DNA is TGTGCCAGCTCCCTCGCACTAGCATCCAATGAGCAGTTCTTC. It specifies CASSLALASNEQFF.

This chain connects TRBV5-6 to TRBJ2-3; D is uncertain. Looked up from germline, CDR1 is SGHDT and CDR2 is YYEEEE. CDR3 length equals 14 residues. The germline V and J ends were trimmed by 3 bases and 1 base, with 9 bases remaining between them. CDR3 amino acids: CASSSLSGTDTQYF. CDR3 nucleotides: TGTGCCAGCAGCTCTCTATCCGGCACAGATACGCAGTATTTT. The whole variable domain, filled in from reference TRBV5-6 and TRBJ2-3, reads DAGVTQSPTHLIKTRGQQVTLRCSPKSGHDTVSWYQQALGQGPQFIFQYYEEEERQRGNFPDRFSGHQFPNYSSELNVNALLLGDSALYLCASSSLSGTDTQYFGPGTRLTVL.

The genes are TRBV7-9 and TRBJ2-5; D call uncertain. Per the germline V gene, CDR1 is SEHNR and CDR2 is FQNEAQ (reference sequence). This CDR3 is 13 amino acids long. The V gene lost 5 bases and the J gene lost 2 bases, with 9 bases spanning the gap. CDR3 region: CASSHVVQETQYF. CDR3 DNA sequence: TGTGCCAGCAGCCACGTTGTTCAAGAGACCCAGTACTTC.

CDR3 in amino acids: CASRQRGGGPLTDTQYF. The CDR3 DNA follows: TGCGCCAGCAGGCAAAGAGGGGGGGGGCCCCTCACAGATACGCAGTATTTT. This chain uses TRBV4-1 with TRBJ2-3; D possibly corresponds to TRBD2 (7 bases). The germline V and J ends were trimmed by 6 bases and 2 bases, with 21 bases remaining between them. Germline-derived CDR1 and CDR2 are MGHRA and YSYEKL. This CDR3 is built from 17 residues.

This clone was recorded once. The gene calls are TRBV5-8 and TRBJ2-7; TRBD2 agrees at 11 bases. Germline V CDR1 and CDR2: SGHTS, YDEGEE. The CDR3 runs to 13 residues. V lost 7 bases and J lost 3; bases outside the gene matches: 3. The CDR3 DNA sequence: TGTGCCAGCTCGGGACTAGCGGTCTACGAGCAGTACTTC. Amino acids: CASSGLAVYEQYF.